This TCR gamma chain was identified during a study of gamma delta lymphoproliferative disorders and STAT genes (dated by TCRdb to between 2017 and 2018). For the study in its entirety: The LymphoTrack Dx TCRG Assay was used to prepare gamma-chain libraries from at least 50 ng of genomic DNA. Because no corresponding Invivoscribe delta assay was available, delta-chain libraries were prepared according to the standard operating procedure of the EuroClonality-NGS working group. Within a larger immunophenotypic and STAT-mutation study, TCR gamma and delta CDR3 repertoires were profiled by deep sequencing in Tgammadelta lymphoproliferative disease patients and healthy controls. To confirm the results, all delta-chain samples and two gamma-chain samples were sequenced a second time. Overall results and qualifications from the work: When whole repertoires were clustered, gamma repertoires from patients grouped apart from those of healthy controls, but delta repertoires did not separate between the groups. Leukemic cells were skewed toward terminal effectors, whereas control T cells likely spanned varied maturation stages, a difference potentially limiting comparisons between patients and controls. It was noted by the authors that NGS specificity may be reduced at low frequencies, so confirmation of the public or private nature of leukemic clones is needed. Nearly all major gamma and delta clonotypes of patients were found to be public, being shared with at least one healthy donor, and only a couple of gamma clonotypes were found to be private to disease.

Of note for this clone: It has no known antigen specificity. No much larger clone is present one base from it, and per-base qualities are unavailable.

Both library preparation methods relied on multiplex PCR with primers aimed at conserved V and J regions of the TCR genes. Amplicons were purified, pooled and sequenced on an Illumina MiSeq platform. As for the authors' bioinformatics: V(D)J alignment, clonotype assembly and translation were handled by MiXCR, while functionality assessment and CDR3 repertoire analyses were done with VDJtools. The IMGT definition of CDR3 was applied, and only productive sequences using functional genes were analyzed, with ORF genes and pseudogenes left out. A custom Python script searched for identical amino acid CDR3s of major clonotypes (frequency >=5%) across all patients and controls. A one-sided non-parametric Wilcoxon test was used to compare clonotype frequencies in patients versus controls. Identical DNA sequences were merged into single rows after TCRdb reprocessed the public reads with CATT. The V and J calls and clone size come from TCRdb's table, not from the authors' own analysis. The sample has 4,000 to 4,500 gamma-chain clones on record, more than 6.5% of them singletons. The ten largest make up approximately 35% of the sample.

For both patients and controls, peripheral blood mononuclear cells were isolated, and the genomic DNA from these cells was used for TCR sequencing. The control group consisted of about 23 healthy adult blood donors (median age roughly 60 years; approximately twelve males and roughly 11 females) who were matched to the patients for age and sex. The TCR originated in a human donor in good health. Input material: blood.

The CDR3 protein sequence reads: CATWDSQYSSDWIKTF. At the DNA level, the sequence is TGTGCCACCTGGGACTCTCAATATAGTAGTGATTGGATCAAGACGTTT. The chain links TRGV3 with TRGJP2. The J gene, missing from TCRdb, was assigned here through DNA to germline matching. Based on the germline V gene (reference sequence), the CDR1 and CDR2 sequences are VTNTFY and YDVSTARD. The V end gives up 3 bases and the J end 0 bases, leaving 7 bases in the junction not matched to a gene. From the cysteine through the phenylalanine, the CDR3 covers 16 amino acids. The sequence is cut down to CDR3 DNA, 48 bases in frame from base 1.